The 15 T cell receptor beta chains below come from one sample, sequenced in a study of radiotherapy plus CTLA-4 blockade in lung cancer. Only in-frame clones appear in the TCRdb table, and some are missing; sequencing was by immunoSEQ multiplex PCR. The data hold 55,000 to 80,000 clones, with roughly 77% observed a single time. This specimen was peripheral blood, taken from a patient treated with radiotherapy plus ipilimumab. The receptors were gathered from a human donor with non-small cell lung cancer who had a complete response to radiotherapy plus ipilimumab.

The chain combines TRBV7-9 with TRBJ2-3, with 8 bases lining up with TRBD2. Germline CDR1 SEHNR, CDR2 FQNEAQ (reference sequence). Unmatched junction bases numbered 6, after V lost 5 bases and J lost 11 bases. The CDR3 has 12 amino acids. The CDR3 bases are TGTGCCAGCAGCCCGTCGGGGGGGGTGCAGTATTTT. It yields the protein CASSPSGGVQYF.

The chain joins TRBV10-3 to TRBJ2-7; maybe TRBD2 (5 bases). Germline loops: CDR1 ENHRY, CDR2 SYGVKD. Trimming left V 3 bases short and J 6 bases short, with 12 bases between. CDR3 length: 13 residues. CDR3 sequence (DNA): TGTGCCATCAGTGAAAGTGTGAGGGTCGAGCAGTACTTC. This translates into CAISESVRVEQYF.

The V gene is TRBV4-3, the J gene TRBJ1-6, with 7 bases lining up with TRBD1. J gave up 9 bases and V 1 base, and 3 bases lay outside the gene matches. The CDR3 loop spans 14 amino acids. Germline loops: CDR1 LGHNA, CDR2 YSLEER. The CDR3 region is CASSQGQGFSPLHF. The CDR3 coding sequence is TGCGCCAGCAGCCAAGGACAGGGTTTTTCACCCCTCCACTTT.

The V gene is TRBV6-6, the J gene TRBJ2-2; 11 positions match TRBD2. The germline V gene encodes CDR1 MNHNY and CDR2 SVGAGI (reference sequence). The CDR3 contains 15 residues. The J segment lost 8 bases and the V segment lost 5 bases, leaving 7 bases of the junction unmatched. The CDR3 protein is CASSIGTSGGGELFF. The CDR3 region has the DNA TGTGCCAGCAGTATCGGGACTAGCGGAGGGGGGGAGCTGTTTTTT.

V gene TRBV4-1 combines with J gene TRBJ2-3; possible D gene TRBD1, 6 bases. Germline-derived CDR1 and CDR2 are MGHRA and YSYEKL. V dropped 0 bases and J dropped 6 bases, with 10 bases sitting between them. There are 14 residues in the CDR3. CDR3 sequence: CASSQEAGADTQYF. The CDR3 coding sequence is TGCGCCAGCAGCCAAGAGGCAGGGGCCGATACGCAGTATTTT.

This chain links TRBV5-1 with TRBJ2-5; 15 nucleotides match TRBD2. CDR3 length: 17 amino acids. V lost 4 bases and J lost 6; bases outside the gene matches: 10. Germline CDR1 and CDR2: SGHRS and YFSETQ. Written as DNA, the CDR3 is TGCGCCAGCAGCCTTAGGACTAGCGGGAGGGCAAGGAAGACCCAGTACTTC. Its protein is CASSLRTSGRARKTQYF.

This clone has ten or more counts. The gene calls are TRBV19 and TRBJ2-2; the D gene is possibly TRBD1 (5 bases). The length of the CDR3 is 15 residues. V gave up 6 bases and J gave up 4 bases, with 15 bases separating them. CDR1 is LNHDA, CDR2 SQIVND, per germline (reference sequence). The CDR3 nucleotides are TGTGCCAGTAGCGCCCGAGGACACATCACCGGGGAGCTGTTTTTT. It yields the protein CASSARGHITGELFF.

The chain has TRBV7-9 and TRBJ2-5; D remains unclear. Germline values: CDR1 SEHNR, CDR2 FQNEAQ (reference sequence). The CDR3 consists of 14 residues. The ends were cut back, 2 bases at V and 2 bases at J, with 9 bases in the middle. CDR3 DNA: TGTGCCAGCAGCTTAAGAACCCAACAAGAGACCCAGTACTTC. It codes for CASSLRTQQETQYF.

V gene TRBV25-1 combines with J gene TRBJ1-1; TRBD1 matches 11 bases. This CDR3 has 15 residues. Germline assignment: CDR1 MGHDK and CDR2 SYGVNS. Trimming cost V 8 bases and J 5 bases; bases outside gene matches: 10. The CDR3, as DNA: TGTGCCAGCCAGGACAGGGGGCGATTAGGAACTGAAGCTTTCTTT. Translating gives CASQDRGRLGTEAFF. Full variable domain (remainder filled in from reference TRBV25-1 and TRBJ1-1): EADIYQTPRYLVIGTGKKITLECSQTMGHDKMYWYQQDPGMELHLIHYSYGVNSTEKGDLSSESTVSRIRTEHFPLTLESARPSHTSQYLCASQDRGRLGTEAFFGQGTRLTVV.

The V and J genes are TRBV9 and TRBJ2-3; TRBD2 agrees at 10 bases. V shed 0 bases, J shed 6 bases, and the junction held 4 bases outside the gene matches. Per germline, CDR1 SGDLS and CDR2 YYNGEE. The CDR3 runs 15 residues. CDR3 nucleotides: TGTGCCAGCAGCGTAGGGCTAGCGGGGGTGGATACGCAGTATTTT. It encodes CASSVGLAGVDTQYF.

The J gene is TRBJ1-5, the V gene TRBV9; TRBD1 matches at 7 bases. The CDR3 consists of 14 residues. The V and J ends lost 9 bases and 5 bases, in that order; junction bases with no gene match: 11. Germline assignment: CDR1 SGDLS and CDR2 YYNGEE. The CDR3 nucleotides are TGTGCCACCACCCCGTGGGACAGCGATCAGCCCCAGCATTTT. This gives the protein CATTPWDSDQPQHF.

This chain links TRBV30 with TRBJ2-3; 13 bases fit TRBD2. CDR1 and CDR2 from the germline V gene are GTSNPN and SVGIG (reference sequence). The CDR3 extends over 15 amino acids. The V segment lost 0 bases and the J segment 8 bases; nucleotides outside the gene matches: 5. The CDR3: CAWSVTSGRASTQYF. DNA of the CDR3: TGTGCCTGGAGTGTAACTAGCGGGAGGGCTAGTACGCAGTATTTT.

The chain combines TRBV18 with TRBJ1-5; a weak D match, TRBD1 (5 bases). The CDR3 is 15 amino acids. Germline CDR1 KGHSH, CDR2 LQKENI. Trimming pared 2 bases from V and 6 bases from J, leaving 14 bases between. The CDR3 DNA is TGTGCCAGCTCACCAGGGGACGGGACGGCTCAGCCCCAGCATTTT. Translated, it gives CASSPGDGTAQPQHF.

V usage is TRBV7-2 and J usage is TRBJ2-7; D gene ambiguous. From germline, CDR1 is SGHTA and CDR2 FQGNSA. The V and J ends lost 1 base and 6 bases respectively, with 19 bases between them. This CDR3 is built from 16 residues. In DNA, the CDR3 is TGTGCCAGCAGCTTAGTCGGCGGAATGGGTACGGGCGAGCAGTACTTC. Translation: CASSLVGGMGTGEQYF.

The chain couples TRBV30 to TRBJ1-1; TRBD1 is a possible D gene (6 bases). CDR3 length: 12 residues. Looked up from germline, CDR1 is GTSNPN and CDR2 is SVGIG (reference sequence). V gave up 7 bases and J gave up 7 bases, with 16 bases separating them. The CDR3 protein is CASRHKGGEAFF. CDR3 nucleotide sequence: TGTGCCTCCCGCCACAAAGGGGGTGAAGCTTTCTTT. Drawing the rest from reference TRBV30 and TRBJ1-1, the complete variable domain is SQTIHQWPATLVQPVGSPLSLECTVEGTSNPNLYWYRQAAGRGLQLLFYSVGIGQISSEVPQNLSASRPQDRQFILSSKKLLLSDSGFYLCASRHKGGEAFFGQGTRLTVV.